This TCR beta chain was retrieved from a study of naive and memory T cell subsets. This clonotype was seen a handful of times. This CDR3 has 12 amino acids. Trimming removed 4 bases from V and 4 bases from J, with 6 bases in between. CDR1 is SGHNT and CDR2 is YENEEA in the germline V gene. An equimolar mix of two oligonucleotides served as the beta constant-region primer for TRBC1 and TRBC2. TCRdb re-called the UMI-ligation and nested PCR reads through MiXCR, storing one row per CDR3 protein. The table includes 70,000 to 95,000 distinct CDR3 sequences, 7% to 7.5% detected once. The sequencing sample was made of central memory CD4+ T cells from blood. This TCR derives from a human donor in good health. V gene TRBV11-3 combines with J gene TRBJ2-3, with D unclear. The CDR3 sequence: CASSSRSDTQYF. The DNA for the CDR3 is TGTGCCAGCAGCTCCAGATCAGATACGCAGTATTTT.